This TCR beta chain was identified during a study of T cell repertoires in cytomegalovirus infection (dated by TCRdb to between 2017 and 2020). Regarding the study in general: The HLA type of each donor mattered for the analysis, because public TCR beta signatures pointed to carriage of CMV infection along with the matching HLA type.

Sequencing was performed on an Illumina HiSeq 1500. Clones were called with MiXCR by TCRdb after fastp trimmed the public reads at Q25, and only in-frame beta chains were retained. Entries are consolidated by CDR3 protein sequence, retaining the most common genes and DNA. Across this sample there are under 250,000 distinct CDR3 sequences, with approximately 6.7% seen only once. The ten top clones hold 5.5% to 8% of the sample. This clonotype was counted many times. It lacks a known antigen. Base qualities are missing; no much larger clone stands one base away. V lost 3 bases and J lost 15 bases; the stretch between them is 12 bases long. The germline V gene gives CDR1 as SGHTA and CDR2 as FQGNSA. Reading from cysteine to phenylalanine, the CDR3 counts 12 amino acids. The retained sequence is limited to the CDR3, 36 bases, with the frame set at the first base. Beyond this particular receptor, the publication reports: In both this cohort and an independent roughly 360-donor cohort, the cumulative frequency of public TCR beta family members distinguished carriers of CMV infection plus the relevant HLA type. In the ex vivo response, HLA-C-restricted CMV-specific TCR beta clonotypes were dominant, and in two of eight donors the single most frequent clonotype came from this HLA-C-restricted group.

Sequencing was done on a sample of PBMCs. This sequence uses TRBV7-2 and TRBJ1-6; TRBD1 is a possible D gene, resting on 6 matching bases. This clonotype originated in a human donor in good health (CMV status not recorded). Some clones in this sample may be carry-over from other donors' samples. The CDR3 loop reads CASSLRQAGLHF. The DNA reads TGTGCCAGCAGCTTGCGACAGGCCGGCCTCCACTTT.